These T cell receptor beta chains were read from a single sample in a study of control samples from healthy donors and cancer patients. Generated by immunoSEQ multiplex PCR, the TCRdb table keeps only in-frame clones and is missing some. Among 140,000 or so clones listed, 80% to 95% were seen once. What was sequenced was blood. The receptors here all came from a man younger than 40 in good health. Each CDR3 is given with its conserved first and last residue. The order of the fields is clone size, V gene, D gene, J gene, CDR3 DNA, CDR3 protein. A D gene is named only where the DNA matches it firmly. Clone size is not always given. Where it is, it says once, few, many or a class for expanded clones.

NA	TRBV19	NA	TRBJ1-5	TGTGCCAGTAGTATAAGCAGCAATCAGCCCCAGCATTTT	CASSISSNQPQHF
NA	TRBV24-1	NA	TRBJ2-7	TGTGCCACCAGTGCCGTCGGATACTACGAGCAGTACTTC	CATSAVGYYEQYF
NA	TRBV19	NA	TRBJ2-3	TGTGCCAGTAGTGGTACAGGCCCTGGGGCAGATACGCAGTATTTT	CASSGTGPGADTQYF
NA	TRBV30	NA	TRBJ2-3	TGTGCCTGGTCTGCGGGGATTGGTGCAGATACGCAGTATTTT	CAWSAGIGADTQYF
NA	TRBV5-1	NA	TRBJ2-7	TGCGCCAGCAGCCTGACACCCTCCTACGAGCAGTACTTC	CASSLTPSYEQYF
NA	TRBV7-9	NA	TRBJ2-3	TGTGCCAGCAGCTCCTTGGATACGCAGTATTTT	CASSSLDTQYF
NA	TRBV3-1/TRBV3-2	NA	TRBJ1-2	TGTGCCAGCAGCCAATTCCCCGGTGGAGTTGGGTATGGCTACACCTTC	CASSQFPGGVGYGYTF
NA	TRBV4-1	NA	TRBJ1-2	TGCGCCAGCAGCCAAGTAGTAGCGGCAGACCTAAACTATGGCTACACCTTC	CASSQVVAADLNYGYTF
NA	TRBV27	TRBD1	TRBJ1-2	TGTGCCAGCAGTTTGAGGACAGGGGATAACTATGGCTACACCTTC	CASSLRTGDNYGYTF
NA	TRBV12-3/TRBV12-4	NA	TRBJ1-2	TGTGCCAGCAGTTTAGCAGGGGAATATGGCTACACCTTC	CASSLAGEYGYTF
NA	TRBV9	NA	TRBJ1-3	TGTGCCAGCTCATACAGGAATGAGGACACCATATATTTT	CASSYRNEDTIYF
NA	TRBV4-1	TRBD2	TRBJ2-4	TGCGCCAGCAGCCCGCCTCGCGGCGGGGGGGCAAACATTCAGTACTTC	CASSPPRGGGANIQYF
NA	TRBV6-6	NA	TRBJ1-1	TGTGCCAGCAGTTACTACGGGGGGCGCACTGAAGCTTTCTTT	CASSYYGGRTEAFF
NA	TRBV2	NA	TRBJ1-4	TGTGCCAGCAGTCCTAGGGCCTCAACTAATGAAAAACTGTTTTTT	CASSPRASTNEKLFF
NA	TRBV10-3	NA	TRBJ2-7	TGTGCCATCAGTGAACAACAGTCTGCCTACGAGCAGTACTTC	CAISEQQSAYEQYF
NA	TRBV7-7	NA	TRBJ2-2	TGTGCCAGCAGCTTAGAGGGCGGGATGAACACCGGGGAGCTGTTTTTT	CASSLEGGMNTGELFF
NA	TRBV5-1	TRBD1	TRBJ2-7	TGCGCCAGCAGCCCCCGACAGGGGATCGTGTCCTACGAGCAGTACTTC	CASSPRQGIVSYEQYF
NA	TRBV29-1	NA	TRBJ1-2	TGCAGCGTACTCTTACAGGGATCTCACTATGGCTACACCTTC	CSVLLQGSHYGYTF
NA	TRBV29-1	NA	TRBJ2-7	TGCAGCGTTGAGGGGAGCTCCTACGAGCAGTACTTC	CSVEGSSYEQYF
NA	TRBV14	NA	TRBJ2-3	TGTGCCAGCAGCCAAGATTTAACGGATACGCAGTATTTT	CASSQDLTDTQYF
NA	TRBV24-1	NA	TRBJ2-3	TGTGCCACCAGTGACCCGAGCACAGATACGCAGTATTTT	CATSDPSTDTQYF
NA	TRBV14	NA	TRBJ1-2	TGTGCCAGCAGCCAAGATCTTGGGGGCTATGGCTACACCTTC	CASSQDLGGYGYTF
NA	TRBV6-5	TRBD1	TRBJ1-1	TGTGCCAGCAGTTCCCCCGGGACAGAGAACACTGAAGCTTTCTTT	CASSSPGTENTEAFF
NA	TRBV5-1	NA	TRBJ2-2	TGCGCCAGCAGCTATGGGGGTAGCCCCGGCGGGGAGCTGTTTTTT	CASSYGGSPGGELFF
NA	TRBV6-5	NA	TRBJ1-2	TGTGCCAGCAAAGTGACAGCCATTTCTAACTATGGCTACACCTTC	CASKVTAISNYGYTF
NA	TRBV7-9	TRBD1	TRBJ1-2	TGTGCCAGCAGCTACGGGACAGGGGGCGAGGATGGCTACACCTTC	CASSYGTGGEDGYTF
NA	TRBV27	NA	TRBJ2-6	TGTGCCAGCAGTGTCCAGACAGTATCTGGGGCCAACGTCCTGACTTTC	CASSVQTVSGANVLTF
NA	TRBV21-1	NA	TRBJ2-7	TGTGCCAGCAGCAAGGGGGGACGGATTTGCTGGGATAGTACCGTGCCCTACGAGCAGTACTTC	CASSKGGRICWDSTVPYEQYF
NA	TRBV5-6	TRBD1	TRBJ1-2	TGTGCCAGCAGCCCTGAGAAGGGACAGGCCGCAGCTGGCTACACCTTC	CASSPEKGQAAAGYTF
few	TRBV19	NA	TRBJ1-6	TGTGCCAGTTCCGGACGGTATAATTCACCCCTCCACTTT	CASSGRYNSPLHF
NA	TRBV3-1/TRBV3-2	NA	TRBJ1-3	TGTGCCAGCAGCCCTGGGGCAGGGCAGAACTCTGGAAACACCATATATTTT	CASSPGAGQNSGNTIYF
few	TRBV4-1	TRBD1	TRBJ2-7	TGCGCCAGCAGCCAAGATCCGGGACAGGGTTACGAGCAGTACTTC	CASSQDPGQGYEQYF
NA	TRBV6-1	NA	TRBJ1-1	TGTGCCAGCACTGAAGACTGGACAGAACTGAACACTGAAGCTTTCTTT	CASTEDWTELNTEAFF
NA	TRBV19	TRBD1	TRBJ1-5	TGTGCCAGTAGTATATTAGGGACAGACTATAGCAATCAGCCCCAGCATTTT	CASSILGTDYSNQPQHF
NA	TRBV13	NA	TRBJ1-3	TGTGCCAGCAGCTTAGGGGTCTCTGGAAACACCATATATTTT	CASSLGVSGNTIYF
NA	TRBV11-2	TRBD1	TRBJ2-7	TGTGCCAGCAGCTCTGGAGATGGCACAGGGGGCACTAACGAGCAGTACTTC	CASSSGDGTGGTNEQYF
NA	TRBV6-6	NA	TRBJ1-5	TGTGCCAGCGGTCGGGCGGGGGCAGGTGAGAGCAATCAGCCCCAGCATTTT	CASGRAGAGESNQPQHF
NA	TRBV6-5	TRBD1	TRBJ2-7	TGTGCCAGCAGTTCGGCACCGGGACAGGGGTTCTACGAGCAGTACTTC	CASSSAPGQGFYEQYF
NA	TRBV11-3	NA	TRBJ2-1	TGTGCCAGCAGCACGAACAGGGCCGGCAATGAGCAGTTCTTC	CASSTNRAGNEQFF
NA	TRBV27	NA	TRBJ1-2	TGTGCCAGCAGGCCAGATACTAACTATGGCTACACCTTC	CASRPDTNYGYTF
NA	TRBV11-3	NA	TRBJ2-2	TGTGCCAGCAGCTTAGAGTCGTATCGGGAAAACCACCCGAACACCGGGGAGCTGTTTTTT	CASSLESYRENHPNTGELFF
NA	TRBV21-1	NA	TRBJ1-5	TGTGCCAGCAATATCAAGGGGCCGCCTAGCAATCAGCCCCAGCATTTT	CASNIKGPPSNQPQHF
NA	TRBV15	NA	TRBJ2-2	TGTGCCACCAGCAGAGGGGGCATTACCGGGGAGCTGTTTTTT	CATSRGGITGELFF
NA	TRBV6-5	NA	TRBJ1-3	TGTGCCATAAGGACCTCTGGAAACACCATATATTTT	CAIRTSGNTIYF
NA	TRBV11-1	NA	TRBJ2-7	TGTGCCAGCAGCTTCGTCCAGGGAGAGCAGTACTTC	CASSFVQGEQYF
NA	TRBV7-6	TRBD1	TRBJ1-1	TGTGCCAGCAGCTTAGCACGACAGGGAAGGAACACTGAAGCTTTCTTT	CASSLARQGRNTEAFF
NA	TRBV6-5	NA	TRBJ2-3	TGTGCCAGCAGTTACGGACGGACTAGCACAGATACGCAGTATTTT	CASSYGRTSTDTQYF
NA	TRBV12-3/TRBV12-4	NA	TRBJ1-2	TGTGCCAGCAGTTACCTCTATGGCTACACCTTC	CASSYLYGYTF
NA	TRBV9	NA	TRBJ2-7	TGTGCCAGCAGCGCCGCCGGGACACCGTCCTACGAGCAGTACTTC	CASSAAGTPSYEQYF
NA	TRBV7-2	NA	TRBJ2-7	TGTGCCAGCAGTACTCTAGGCGGTTACGAGCAGTACTTC	CASSTLGGYEQYF
NA	TRBV5-1	NA	TRBJ2-1	TGCGCCAGCAGCTTGGCCGGAGTCAGGGGGGATGAGCAGTTCTTC	CASSLAGVRGDEQFF
NA	TRBV4-2	NA	TRBJ1-2	TGTGCCAGCAGCCGCGAAGGGGCAGGGGACTATGGCTACACCTTC	CASSREGAGDYGYTF